Listed below are T cell receptor beta chains from one sample, sequenced in a study of brain T cells in children with intractable seizures. Sequencing used immunoSEQ multiplex PCR; TCRdb keeps in-frame clones, though not all of them. Found here are 300,000 to 400,000 clones, over 90% of them singletons; the top ten hold around 5%. This specimen consisted of peripheral blood, obtained less than 6 months after surgery. The receptors originated from a boy in the first two years of life with tuberous sclerosis and intractable seizures. The conserved cysteine and the conserved F or W are not part of the CDR3 here.

v_gene	j_gene	CDR3aa
TRBV29-1	TRBJ1-1	SVGGTGTLNTEAF
TRBV5-1	TRBJ2-5	ASSTDARRETQY
TRBV4-1	TRBJ1-2	ASSQVSKLGLGYT
TRBV9	TRBJ2-2	ASSVSSRTSGRRITGELF
TRBV19	TRBJ1-1	ASSLNDTEAF
TRBV7-6	TRBJ2-1	ASSLWTGLGTREQF
TRBV6-5	TRBJ2-7	ASSLMGESSYEQY
TRBV4-1	TRBJ2-1	ASSHLGTEF
TRBV3-1/TRBV3-2	TRBJ2-1	ASSRYRAPFYNEQF
TRBV6-5	TRBJ2-7	ASSRGPYGGYEQY
TRBV6-2/TRBV6-3	TRBJ2-2	ASSYDSNTGELF
TRBV5-6	TRBJ1-6	ASSPRTGYNSPLH
TRBV28	TRBJ1-5	ASSGDRVSNQPQH
TRBV5-4	TRBJ2-7	ASSLWGQGLNEQY
TRBV29-1	TRBJ2-7	SVGPSGVHSGEQY
TRBV24-1	TRBJ2-7	ATSGGSGAPTYEQY
TRBV11-3	TRBJ2-1	ASSSLAGGPNEQF
TRBV7-9	TRBJ2-3	ASSSGRLAGGPTDTQY
TRBV6-5	TRBJ1-4	ASSPRGEKLF
TRBV30	TRBJ2-7	AGTTGDKLYEQY
TRBV3-1/TRBV3-2	TRBJ2-3	ASSPLSGPRTDTQY
TRBV28	TRBJ2-7	ASSSTGGPYEQY
TRBV5-1	TRBJ2-7	ASSLENRVEQY
TRBV5-5	TRBJ2-3	ASSLRGGATDTQY
TRBV5-1	TRBJ2-5	ASSLIAAQETQY
TRBV27	TRBJ1-1	ASSLGLNTEAF
TRBV5-1	TRBJ1-3	ASSPGTRGDTIY
TRBV24-1	TRBJ2-1	ATKARDSRAGEQF
TRBV5-1	TRBJ1-5	ASAKGREASNQPQH